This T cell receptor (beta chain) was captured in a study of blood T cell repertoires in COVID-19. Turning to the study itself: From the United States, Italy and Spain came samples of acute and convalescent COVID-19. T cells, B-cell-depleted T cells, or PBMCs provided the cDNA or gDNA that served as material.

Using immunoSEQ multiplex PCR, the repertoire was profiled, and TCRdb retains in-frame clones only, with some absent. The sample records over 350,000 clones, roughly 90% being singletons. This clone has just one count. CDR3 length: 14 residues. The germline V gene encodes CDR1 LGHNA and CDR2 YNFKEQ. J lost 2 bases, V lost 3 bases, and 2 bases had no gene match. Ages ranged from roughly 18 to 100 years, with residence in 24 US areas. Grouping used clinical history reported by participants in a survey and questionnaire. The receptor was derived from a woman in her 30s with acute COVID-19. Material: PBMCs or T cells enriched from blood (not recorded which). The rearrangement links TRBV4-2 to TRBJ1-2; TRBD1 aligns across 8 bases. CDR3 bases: TGTGCCAGCAGCCAGCGACAGGGGAACTATGGCTACACCTTC. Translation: CASSQRQGNYGYTF.